These T cell receptor beta chains were read from a single sample in a study of blood T cells in healthy people across ages. TCRdb re-called the 5' RACE reads through MiXCR, storing one row per CDR3 protein. The sample has hundreds of thousands of distinct CDR3 sequences, roughly 30% seen once; the top ten hold 15% to 19%. The sample comprised blood. Receptors were obtained from an elderly woman in good health. Each CDR3 is given with its conserved first and last residue. D genes are given only for firm matches.

>TRBV7-2|TRBD1
CASSFNRGYQETQYF
>TRBV7-3|TRBD2
CASSLAGGGNEQFF
>TRBV7-9|TRBD1
CAGSSTGEWEAFF
>TRBV5-5|TRBD1
CASSRRTGGGDTQYF
>TRBV30|.
CAWSVPGVSGANVLTF
>TRBV20-1|TRBD2
CSARPGPQRGSSYEQYF
>TRBV20-1|.
CSAVKNTEAFF
>TRBV7-3|.
CASSLSPPSGLLYNEQFF
>TRBV4-3|.
CASSQVRSPQPQHF
>TRBV10-3|.
CAISQDTLGDEQFF
>TRBV20-1|.
CSASVFGGGEETQYF
>TRBV19|.
CASASGGSNQPQHF
>TRBV10-2|TRBD2
CASLAGETQYF
>TRBV7-3|.
CASSLPGPRAYNEQFF
>TRBV7-8|.
CASSLAGDRRYNEQFF
>TRBV18|.
CASSPRRDPNTEAFF
>TRBV11-2|.
CASSLRGGDWGSREQFF
>TRBV29-1|.
CSVDSMDREETQYF
>TRBV28|.
CASSSTGRENIRYF
>TRBV20-1|TRBD2
CSAPAGGRFYEQYF
>TRBV7-2|TRBD2
CASSPLSAGGYNEQFF
>TRBV20-1|TRBD2
CSGLAGGPADTQYF